What follows is one T cell receptor beta chain and its context. The source of the sample is a study of OX40 agonist ivuxolimab in advanced cancers. Profiling relied on immunoSEQ multiplex PCR, and the TCRdb table lists in-frame clones only, not all of them. The sample has 70,000 or so clones, 80% to 95% seen once. Per the germline V gene, CDR1 is ENHRY and CDR2 is SYGVKD. The CDR3 spans 14 residues. V dropped 2 bases and J dropped 5 bases, with 12 bases sitting between them. The sequencing here drew on CD4+ or CD8+ T cells sorted from blood, taken in a trial of the OX40 agonist ivuxolimab. The chain combines TRBV10-3 with TRBJ1-2; D not certain. This sequence was found in an adult with an advanced solid tumor such as melanoma, head and neck, liver or kidney cancer. As DNA, the CDR3 is TGTGCCATCAGTGAGAAGGACGGGAGTTATGGCTACACCTTC. Protein sequence: CAISEKDGSYGYTF.